The clone carrying this TCR beta chain was seen a handful of times. Its antigen is unknown. These data belong to a study of shared clonotypes between healthy human individuals. Using immunoSEQ multiplex PCR, the repertoire was profiled, and TCRdb retains in-frame clones only, with some absent. The repertoire holds 2 million to 2.5 million clones, about 93% seen once, with 1.7% in the top ten. Study results and caveats: Clonotypes shared by all four donors outscored non-shared clonotypes in generation probability. For naive CD4 cells, roughly 4.8% of clonotypes were shared across four donors.

J lost 5 bases, V lost 6 bases, and 2 bases had no gene match. CDR3 length: 13 amino acids. Germline loops: CDR1 MNHNS, CDR2 SASEGT. Naive CD8 cells lacked CD45RO and underwent positive selection for CCR7, leaving out terminally differentiated effector memory CD45RA+ cells. Sequencing was done on a sample of naive CD8+ T cells from PBMCs. The source is a man between 18 and 35 years old in good health. Some clones in this sample may be carry-over from other donors' samples. This rearrangement joins TRBV6-1 to TRBJ2-7; 12 nucleotides match TRBD1. CDR3: CASSGTGGHEQYF. CDR3 nucleotides: TGTGCCAGCAGCGGGACAGGGGGCCACGAGCAGTACTTC.